The entry that follows covers one T cell receptor beta chain sequence. This sample is drawn from a study of shared clonotypes between healthy human individuals. Generated by immunoSEQ multiplex PCR, the TCRdb table keeps only in-frame clones and is missing some. This sample has some 1,100,000 clones, with approximately 80% found just once. The CDR3 is 16 amino acids. Germline V gene lookup returns CDR1 MDHEN and CDR2 SYDVKM. V lost 5 bases and J lost 2; bases outside the gene matches: 9. What was sequenced was memory CD4+ T cells from PBMCs. Sample subset: CD45RA-negative fraction. This chain links TRBV28 with TRBJ1-5; 7 nucleotides line up with TRBD1. The sequence derives from a man younger than 35 in good health. Some clones in this sample may be carry-over from other donors' samples. The DNA for the CDR3 is TGTGCCAGCAGTCCCAGACAGGGAGTGGGCAATCAGCCCCAGCATTTT. It specifies CASSPRQGVGNQPQHF.